A selection of T cell receptor beta chains follows, all from one sample in a study of T cells after yellow fever vaccination. MiXCR, applied by TCRdb to the 5' RACE reads, yields one record per CDR3 protein. This sample has 350,000 or so distinct CDR3 sequences, with roughly 8.6% found just once. The sample consisted of PBMCs, taken roughly 47 days after the first yellow fever vaccination. These receptors were collected from a man aged 18 to 29 who received the YFV17D yellow fever vaccine. Each CDR3 is given with its conserved first and last residue. D genes are given only for firm matches. Clone size, where shown, is once, few, many, or a class for clones that have expanded.

cdr3_nt: TGTGCCAGCAGTTTCCGGGGTTCACTCTACAATGAGCAGTTCTTC; cdr3_aa: CASSFRGSLYNEQFF; v_call: TRBV12-3/TRBV12-4; j_call: TRBJ2-1; d_call: -; clone_size: -
cdr3_nt: TGTGCCAGCCTGGGGGTCGGGGGGTATTACAATGAGCAGTTCTTC; cdr3_aa: CASLGVGGYYNEQFF; v_call: TRBV6-5; j_call: TRBJ2-1; d_call: TRBD2; clone_size: many
cdr3_nt: TGTGCCAGCGCATCCGGGACCGCTGATTCACCCCTCCACTTT; cdr3_aa: CASASGTADSPLHF; v_call: TRBV5-8; j_call: TRBJ1-6; d_call: -; clone_size: -
cdr3_nt: TGTGCCTGGAGTTGGGGGTCTGGAAACACCATATATTTT; cdr3_aa: CAWSWGSGNTIYF; v_call: TRBV30; j_call: TRBJ1-3; d_call: -; clone_size: few
cdr3_nt: TGTGCCAGCAGGGAACTTGAGGGCTCCTACGAGCAGTACTTC; cdr3_aa: CASRELEGSYEQYF; v_call: TRBV27; j_call: TRBJ2-7; d_call: -; clone_size: few
cdr3_nt: TGTGCCACCAAAAATACAGGGGGTGCTAGCACAGATACGCAGTATTTT; cdr3_aa: CATKNTGGASTDTQYF; v_call: TRBV6-1; j_call: TRBJ2-3; d_call: TRBD1; clone_size: -
cdr3_nt: TGCGCCAGCAGCCAAGATGGGCTCCCGTCCCGATCTGGCGAGCAGTACTTC; cdr3_aa: CASSQDGLPSRSGEQYF; v_call: TRBV4-3; j_call: TRBJ2-7; d_call: -; clone_size: many
cdr3_nt: TGTGCCAGCAGTGCCGGACAGCCTAGGGATGAGCAGTTCTTC; cdr3_aa: CASSAGQPRDEQFF; v_call: TRBV12-3/TRBV12-4; j_call: TRBJ2-1; d_call: -; clone_size: few
cdr3_nt: TGTGCCAGCAGCTTAGATCCGGGAGGGGATACGCAGTATTTT; cdr3_aa: CASSLDPGGDTQYF; v_call: TRBV11-2; j_call: TRBJ2-3; d_call: TRBD2; clone_size: -
cdr3_nt: TGTGCCAGCAGTCCCTTTGGGGTCGGATATACGCAGTATTTT; cdr3_aa: CASSPFGVGYTQYF; v_call: TRBV27; j_call: TRBJ2-3; d_call: -; clone_size: few
cdr3_nt: TGTGCCACCAGCAGAGATCCCGGTCCAGATACGCAGTATTTT; cdr3_aa: CATSRDPGPDTQYF; v_call: TRBV15; j_call: TRBJ2-3; d_call: -; clone_size: -
cdr3_nt: TGTGCCATCAGTCCGACAGGGTATGGCTACACCTTC; cdr3_aa: CAISPTGYGYTF; v_call: TRBV10-3; j_call: TRBJ1-2; d_call: TRBD1; clone_size: -
cdr3_nt: TGTGCCAGCAGCTTATATTTGGGTGGGACAGGGGGCGACTACACCTTC; cdr3_aa: CASSLYLGGTGGDYTF; v_call: TRBV11-2; j_call: TRBJ1-2; d_call: TRBD1; clone_size: -
cdr3_nt: TGTGCCAGCAGCTCCTACAGGGGAGGGGAGACCCAGTACTTC; cdr3_aa: CASSSYRGGETQYF; v_call: TRBV5-4; j_call: TRBJ2-5; d_call: -; clone_size: -
cdr3_nt: TGTGCCAGCAGTAGCCCCCCTCGGGGCGCTGAAGCTTTCTTT; cdr3_aa: CASSSPPRGAEAFF; v_call: TRBV6-2/TRBV6-3; j_call: TRBJ1-1; d_call: -; clone_size: -
cdr3_nt: TGTGCCAGCAGCCAGCGGGGGTGGAGCGAGACCCAGTACTTC; cdr3_aa: CASSQRGWSETQYF; v_call: TRBV14; j_call: TRBJ2-5; d_call: TRBD2; clone_size: -
cdr3_nt: TGTGCCAGCGCCTGGGGAGGGGGCGTCGATCAGCCCCAGCATTTT; cdr3_aa: CASAWGGGVDQPQHF; v_call: TRBV6-1; j_call: TRBJ1-5; d_call: TRBD1; clone_size: -
cdr3_nt: TGCGCCAGCAGCCACGAGTTCACGCAGGGGGCGAGGTACACTGAAGCTTTCTTT; cdr3_aa: CASSHEFTQGARYTEAFF; v_call: TRBV4-3; j_call: TRBJ1-1; d_call: TRBD1; clone_size: many
cdr3_nt: TGTGCCAGCACCTTGGACAGGGAGCTGTTTTTT; cdr3_aa: CASTLDRELFF; v_call: TRBV2; j_call: TRBJ2-2; d_call: -; clone_size: many
cdr3_nt: TGTGCCAGCAGTGAATTATGGACGGACCGTAGCACAGATACGCAGTATTTT; cdr3_aa: CASSELWTDRSTDTQYF; v_call: TRBV2; j_call: TRBJ2-3; d_call: -; clone_size: few
cdr3_nt: TGTGCCAGCAGTGGGGAGGGGAGGGAGAACACTGAAGCTTTCTTT; cdr3_aa: CASSGEGRENTEAFF; v_call: TRBV28; j_call: TRBJ1-1; d_call: -; clone_size: few
cdr3_nt: TGTGCCAGCAGCTTACTCCAGGCGCCGAACACTGAAGCTTTCTTT; cdr3_aa: CASSLLQAPNTEAFF; v_call: TRBV7-9; j_call: TRBJ1-1; d_call: -; clone_size: -
cdr3_nt: TGTGCCAGCAGTTCCCTCCGACAGGGTAGCAATCAGCCCCAGCATTTT; cdr3_aa: CASSSLRQGSNQPQHF; v_call: TRBV28; j_call: TRBJ1-5; d_call: TRBD1; clone_size: many
cdr3_nt: TGTGCCAGCAGTAGACATGGAGATACGCAGTATTTT; cdr3_aa: CASSRHGDTQYF; v_call: TRBV12-3/TRBV12-4; j_call: TRBJ2-3; d_call: -; clone_size: -
cdr3_nt: TGTGCCAGCATCGGTAGCGGATACACAGATACGCAGTATTTT; cdr3_aa: CASIGSGYTDTQYF; v_call: TRBV7-2; j_call: TRBJ2-3; d_call: -; clone_size: many
cdr3_nt: TGTGCCAGCAGCCATTCCGGGACAGGGACCGGGGAGCTGTTTTTT; cdr3_aa: CASSHSGTGTGELFF; v_call: TRBV3-1; j_call: TRBJ2-2; d_call: TRBD1; clone_size: few
cdr3_nt: TGCAGCGTTGAAGACCCCTCAGGGACCTACAATGAGCAGTTCTTC; cdr3_aa: CSVEDPSGTYNEQFF; v_call: TRBV29-1; j_call: TRBJ2-1; d_call: -; clone_size: few
cdr3_nt: TGTGCCAGCAGTGAAGTCGCAGCGGTTGTGGATACGCAGTATTTT; cdr3_aa: CASSEVAAVVDTQYF; v_call: TRBV6-1; j_call: TRBJ2-3; d_call: -; clone_size: -
cdr3_nt: TGTGCCAGCAGCGCCGGGGGGGACACTGAAGCTTTCTTT; cdr3_aa: CASSAGGDTEAFF; v_call: TRBV7-2; j_call: TRBJ1-1; d_call: -; clone_size: few
cdr3_nt: TGCGCCAGCAGCTTGGTCCCGGGTTCCTATGGCTACACCTTC; cdr3_aa: CASSLVPGSYGYTF; v_call: TRBV5-1; j_call: TRBJ1-2; d_call: -; clone_size: many
cdr3_nt: TGTGCCAGCAGCTTAGGGAAAGATACGCAGTATTTT; cdr3_aa: CASSLGKDTQYF; v_call: TRBV7-3; j_call: TRBJ2-3; d_call: -; clone_size: many
cdr3_nt: TGTGCCAGCAGCGCGGGGCCCTACTATGGCTACACCTTC; cdr3_aa: CASSAGPYYGYTF; v_call: TRBV7-9; j_call: TRBJ1-2; d_call: -; clone_size: few
cdr3_nt: TGTGCCAGCAGTCGGGGGGGACAAGAGACCCAGTACTTC; cdr3_aa: CASSRGGQETQYF; v_call: TRBV27; j_call: TRBJ2-5; d_call: TRBD2; clone_size: many
cdr3_nt: TGTGCCAGTAGTATAGAGGGGAGGCCTGGGGCCAACGTCCTGACTTTC; cdr3_aa: CASSIEGRPGANVLTF; v_call: TRBV19; j_call: TRBJ2-6; d_call: -; clone_size: few
cdr3_nt: TGTGCCAGCATCGAAGGGGGAGTTAATGAAAAACTGTTTTTT; cdr3_aa: CASIEGGVNEKLFF; v_call: TRBV27; j_call: TRBJ1-4; d_call: -; clone_size: -
cdr3_nt: TGTGCCTGGAGTGCAGGGACTAGCGGGTTCAATGAGCAGTTCTTC; cdr3_aa: CAWSAGTSGFNEQFF; v_call: TRBV30; j_call: TRBJ2-1; d_call: TRBD2; clone_size: few
cdr3_nt: TGTGCCAGCAGCCGAAGGGGGAATCAGCCCCAGCATTTT; cdr3_aa: CASSRRGNQPQHF; v_call: TRBV12-3/TRBV12-4; j_call: TRBJ1-5; d_call: -; clone_size: many
cdr3_nt: TGTGCCAGTAGTATAGTCGGGACGGGCACAGATACGCAGTATTTT; cdr3_aa: CASSIVGTGTDTQYF; v_call: TRBV19; j_call: TRBJ2-3; d_call: -; clone_size: -
cdr3_nt: TGCAGCGTCGAGACAGTCGACTATGGCTACACCTTC; cdr3_aa: CSVETVDYGYTF; v_call: TRBV29-1; j_call: TRBJ1-2; d_call: -; clone_size: -
cdr3_nt: TGTGCCAGCACTCGTGGGAGGGGGTTAAACTACGAGCAGTACTTC; cdr3_aa: CASTRGRGLNYEQYF; v_call: TRBV7-2; j_call: TRBJ2-7; d_call: -; clone_size: few
cdr3_nt: TGTGCCAGCAGTTTAGGGCGGGCCCGGAATTTCTTT; cdr3_aa: CASSLGRARNFF; v_call: TRBV28; j_call: TRBJ1-1; d_call: -; clone_size: few
cdr3_nt: TGTGCCAGCAGCTTACTGGGTCTTACGAACACCGGGGAGCTGTTTTTT; cdr3_aa: CASSLLGLTNTGELFF; v_call: TRBV7-2; j_call: TRBJ2-2; d_call: -; clone_size: -
cdr3_nt: TGTGCCAGCGGGGGTAGGGCGAATTCACCCCTCCACTTT; cdr3_aa: CASGGRANSPLHF; v_call: TRBV7-9; j_call: TRBJ1-6; d_call: -; clone_size: few